Each of the 4 T cell receptor beta chains below was sequenced from the same sample in a study of blood T cell repertoires in COVID-19. Measured with immunoSEQ multiplex PCR; TCRdb has only the in-frame clones, and not every one. Here the sample spans about 180,000 clones, about 80% being singletons. Sequences were obtained from PBMCs or T cells enriched from blood (not recorded which). Source of these receptors: a man aged 55 to 70 who had been exposed to COVID-19.

The CDR3, as DNA: TGTGCCAGCAGCTCATCCAGGGGATACTACGAGCAGTACTTC. As protein: CASSSSRGYYEQYF. The chain carries TRBV7-8 and TRBJ2-7; possible D gene TRBD1, 6 bases. The germline V and J ends were trimmed by 4 bases and 3 bases, with 13 bases remaining between them. This CDR3 comprises 14 residues. Germline lookup yields CDR1 SGHVS and CDR2 FQNEAQ.

The chain employs TRBV19 and TRBJ2-1; TRBD2 agrees at 15 bases. The CDR3 has 18 amino acids. The J segment lost 3 bases and the V segment lost 2 bases, leaving 5 bases of the junction unmatched. The germline CDR1 and CDR2 sequences are LNHDA and SQIVND (reference sequence). The CDR3 nucleotides read TGTGCCAGTAGTATAAGGACTAGCGGGAGGGTAGGCTACAATGAGCAGTTCTTC. It specifies CASSIRTSGRVGYNEQFF. The complete variable domain, with remaining parts taken from reference TRBV19 and TRBJ2-1, reads DGGITQSPKYLFRKEGQNVTLSCEQNLNHDAMYWYRQDPGQGLRLIYYSQIVNDFQKGDIAEGYSVSREKKESFPLTVTSAQKNPTAFYLCASSIRTSGRVGYNEQFFGPGTRLTVL.

The V call is TRBV7-3, the J call TRBJ2-3, with 8 bases that match TRBD2. Germline CDR1 SGHTA, CDR2 FQGTGA. V lost 5 bases, J lost 6 bases, and 7 bases stayed unmatched. The CDR3 length is 14 residues. CDR3 DNA sequence: TGTGCCAGCAGCCTCGGACTAGCCGAGGATACGCAGTATTTT. The encoded protein is CASSLGLAEDTQYF.

The chain links TRBV3-1 (or the pseudogene TRBV3-2) to TRBJ1-1; D remains unclear. V was cut by 0 bases and J by 4 bases, with 9 bases left in between. CDR1 is LGHDT and CDR2 is YNNKEL in the germline V gene (reference sequence). The CDR3 extends over 14 amino acids. The CDR3 spells CASSQDRPLTEAFF. The DNA for the CDR3 is TGTGCCAGCAGCCAAGATCGCCCACTCACTGAAGCTTTCTTT.